Below, 25 T cell receptor beta chains from the same sample are listed, as sequenced in a study of blood T cells in healthy people across ages. It was with a sample-barcoded 5' primer and a J-beta primer mix that a second PCR of roughly 7 to 12 cycles was run. TCRdb ran MiXCR on the 5' RACE reads and lists one entry per CDR3 protein. The sample consists of about 1.5 million distinct CDR3 sequences, approximately 43% of them appearing once. Sequenced input: blood. These receptors all stem from a woman aged 18-30 years in good health.

This rearrangement joins TRBV12-3 or TRBV12-4 to TRBJ1-1; a possible D gene is TRBD1 (6 bases). The CDR3 extends over 14 amino acids. With 6 bases removed from V and 1 base from J, the gap between germline ends came to 12 bases. In DNA form, the CDR3 reads TGTGCCAGCAGACCCACAGGGAGGAACACTGAAGCTTTCTTT. It yields the protein CASRPTGRNTEAFF.

The rearrangement uses TRBV29-1 and TRBJ2-1; 14 nucleotides agree with TRBD2. The CDR3 covers 16 residues. V was pared by 4 bases and J by 0 bases, with 2 bases of the junction left unmatched. CDR1 and CDR2 from the germline V gene are SQVTM and ANQGSEA. CDR3 DNA sequence: TGCAGCGTTGTCGGGACTAGCGGGAGCTCCTACAATGAGCAGTTCTTC. It yields the protein CSVVGTSGSSYNEQFF.

The chain joins TRBV4-1 to TRBJ2-1; 9 bases agree with TRBD1. From germline, CDR1 is MGHRA and CDR2 YSYEKL. Germline trimming cut 6 bases from V and 6 bases from J; bases unmatched to any gene: 9. CDR3 size: 15 residues. The CDR3 DNA reads TGCGCCAGCAGGAACCCCGTGACAGGGGGCAATGAGCAGTTCTTC. Translated, it gives CASRNPVTGGNEQFF.

This chain uses TRBV25-1 with TRBJ2-1, with TRBD2 identical over 16 bases. Germline trimming cut 4 bases from V and 7 bases from J; bases unmatched to any gene: 7. The CDR3 is 17 amino acids. The germline CDR1 and CDR2 sequences are MGHDK and SYGVNS. The CDR3 nucleotides are TGTGCCAGCAGTGGGGGACTAGCGGGAGGGCCGGGGAATGAGCAGTTCTTC. It translates to CASSGGLAGGPGNEQFF.

This clonotype was seen a few times. The rearrangement joins TRBV20-1 to TRBJ2-7; 12 nucleotides match TRBD2. Germline CDR1 DFQATT, CDR2 SNEGSKA (reference sequence). The CDR3 runs 16 residues. V was clipped by 6 bases and J by 3 bases; unmatched bases: 12. The DNA for the CDR3 is TGCAGTGCCGAAGGGCTAGCGGGAGGGCCCCTCTACGAGCAGTACTTC. It encodes CSAEGLAGGPLYEQYF.

Of note for this clonotype: The junction does not match germline at one end; this may be a read error. The rearrangement links TRBV20-1 to TRBJ2-1; 10 bases are a match to TRBD1. The CDR3 totals 14 residues. Looked up from germline, CDR1 is DFQATT and CDR2 is SNEGSKA (reference sequence). DNA for the CDR3: TGCGGTGCCAGACACGACAGGGGGCTCTATGAGCAGTTCTTC. Amino acids: CGARHDRGLYEQFF.

The chain has TRBV10-3 and TRBJ2-5, with TRBD2 identical over 8 bases. Germline V gene lookup returns CDR1 ENHRY and CDR2 SYGVKD. V was clipped by 9 bases and J by 5 bases; unmatched bases: 8. This CDR3 has 13 amino acids. CDR3 loop: CAIASGGRETQYF. CDR3 nucleotide sequence: TGTGCCATAGCGAGCGGGGGACGGGAGACCCAGTACTTC.

This rearrangement joins TRBV18 to TRBJ2-3, with D maybe TRBD2 (6 bases). Germline V CDR1 and CDR2: KGHSH, LQKENI. This CDR3 has 15 residues. Trimming stripped 3 bases from V and 3 bases from J, with 13 bases between. CDR3 coding DNA: TGTGCCAGCTCACCCTTTGACGGGAGTACAGATACGCAGTATTTT. Amino acid sequence: CASSPFDGSTDTQYF.

This rearrangement joins TRBV3-1 to TRBJ2-2; unclear D gene. Germline assignment: CDR1 LGHDT and CDR2 YNNKEL (reference sequence). The CDR3 totals 14 residues. V was trimmed by 5 bases and J by 0 bases, leaving 7 bases between them. The CDR3 DNA reads TGTGCCAGCAGCTTAGGTTCGAACACCGGGGAGCTGTTTTTT. Protein sequence: CASSLGSNTGELFF.

The chain couples TRBV6-5 to TRBJ2-1; tentatively, D is TRBD1 or TRBD2 (5 bases each). The CDR3 loop spans 15 amino acids. Looked up from germline, CDR1 is MNHEY and CDR2 is SVGAGI. Between the trimmed V and J ends, which lost 6 bases and 3 bases, there was a span of 15 bases. CDR3 sequence: CASRPGTWGYNEQFF. The CDR3 DNA reads TGTGCCAGCAGACCCGGGACCTGGGGCTACAATGAGCAGTTCTTC.

The chain links TRBV28 to TRBJ1-1; D gene ambiguous. The CDR3 totals 19 residues. Germline loops: CDR1 MDHEN, CDR2 SYDVKM. V lost 4 bases and J 0 bases, leaving 24 bases between the germline ends. The CDR3 here is CASSWTPISGQSLNTEAFF. The CDR3, as DNA: TGTGCCAGCAGTTGGACCCCCATTTCCGGGCAGAGCTTGAACACTGAAGCTTTCTTT.

This chain uses TRBV14 with TRBJ2-3, with 14 bases that match TRBD2. The CDR3 sequence is 19 residues long. CDR1 and CDR2 (germline): SGHDN, FVKESK. The V and J ends lost 2 bases and 5 bases, in that order; junction bases with no gene match: 12. The CDR3 reads CASSQRTSGGTRAGDTQYF. The CDR3 DNA is TGTGCCAGCAGCCAACGGACTAGCGGGGGGACCCGGGCCGGAGATACGCAGTATTTT.

This clonotype showed up just a few times. The V gene is TRBV5-1, the J gene TRBJ2-3; D gene unclear. Germline loops: CDR1 SGHRS, CDR2 YFSETQ. The length of the CDR3 is 17 residues. Trimming shortened V by 3 bases and J by 0 bases, and 17 bases separated the two germline ends. The CDR3 sequence is CASSSRKAPTSTDTQYF. CDR3 DNA: TGCGCCAGCAGCTCCCGGAAGGCTCCGACTAGCACAGATACGCAGTATTTT.

The rearrangement uses TRBV12-3 or TRBV12-4 and TRBJ2-1, with 8 bases lining up with TRBD2. The ends lost 6 bases at V and 1 base at J; junction bases unmatched: 8. The CDR3 is 16 amino acids. The CDR3 region is CASSQSGRYSYNEQFF. Here the CDR3 DNA reads TGTGCCAGCAGCCAGAGCGGGAGATATTCCTACAATGAGCAGTTCTTC.

V and J are TRBV28 and TRBJ2-4; TRBD1 agrees at 8 bases. This CDR3 spans 14 amino acids. J gave up 12 bases and V 5 bases, and 12 bases lay outside the gene matches. Germline V gene sequence: CDR1 MDHEN, CDR2 SYDVKM. As DNA, the CDR3 is TGTGCCAGCAGTCCACCAAGGACAGGGTTGGATCAGTACTTC. Translating gives CASSPPRTGLDQYF.

This chain links TRBV7-9 with TRBJ2-4, with TRBD2 identical over 9 bases. Near its end, the DNA agrees better with TRBJ2-7, so the J call may be wrong. There are 14 residues in the CDR3. Germline V CDR1 and CDR2: SEHNR, FQNEAQ (reference sequence). CDR3 loop: CASSRATSGYEQYF. CDR3 DNA: TGTGCCAGCAGCCGAGCGACTAGCGGCTACGAGCAGTACTTC.

Here the CDR3 reads CASRPSVLAERDTQYF. Written as DNA, the CDR3 is TGTGCCAGCAGACCGTCGGTACTAGCGGAGAGAGATACGCAGTATTTT. The chain recombines TRBV6-2 or TRBV6-3 with TRBJ2-3, with 8 bases aligning to TRBD2. This CDR3 has 16 residues. The ends lost 6 bases at V and 5 bases at J; junction bases unmatched: 13. Germline V gene sequence: CDR1 MNHEY, CDR2 SVGEGT.

This clonotype appeared many times. The CDR3 nucleotides read TGTGCCATCAGTGGGGACAGTTCCTACGAGCAGTACTTC. It is translated as CAISGDSSYEQYF. The chain uses TRBV10-3 and TRBJ2-7; 7 nucleotides agree with TRBD1. Germline-derived CDR1 and CDR2 are ENHRY and SYGVKD. The CDR3 covers 13 residues. V dropped 4 bases and J dropped 1; count of bases not matched to a gene: 1.

V gene TRBV27 combines with J gene TRBJ2-1, with D possibly matching TRBD1 (6 bases). Trimming removed 2 bases from V and 3 bases from J, with 14 bases in between. The CDR3 contains 16 residues. Germline V gene data show CDR1 as MNHEY and CDR2 as SMNVEV (reference sequence). CDR3 DNA sequence: TGTGCCAGCAGTTTAGACCACAGGGTTTACTACAATGAGCAGTTCTTC. Residues: CASSLDHRVYYNEQFF.

This clonotype was observed a few times. This chain connects TRBV28 to TRBJ1-5; TRBD1 might be the D (5 bases). V lost 5 bases, J lost 7 bases, and 15 bases lay in between. The CDR3 sequence is 14 residues long. From germline, CDR1 is MDHEN and CDR2 SYDVKM. The DNA for the CDR3 is TGTGCCAGCAGTCCGCGACAGTCCGGCCAGCCCCAGCATTTT. This translates into CASSPRQSGQPQHF. The full variable domain, completed using reference TRBV28 and TRBJ1-5, is DVKVTQSSRYLVKRTGEKVFLECVQDMDHENMFWYRQDPGLGLRLIYFSYDVKMKEKGDIPEGYSVSREKKERFSLILESASTNQTSMYLCASSPRQSGQPQHFGDGTRLSIL.

The sample holds a few counts of this clonotype. The chain couples TRBV20-1 to TRBJ2-1; no firm D call. V lost 1 base and J lost 8, with 12 bases in between. This CDR3 is 13 amino acids long. In germline, CDR1 is DFQATT, CDR2 SNEGSKA (reference sequence). The chain's CDR3 is CSARGAPGDEQFF. The DNA of the CDR3 is TGCAGTGCTAGAGGAGCACCCGGAGATGAGCAGTTCTTC.

Notes on this clonotype: A much larger clone sits a single nucleotide away, making a read error possible. The chain combines TRBV20-1 with TRBJ1-1; the D is unclear. The V gene lost 0 bases and the J gene lost 3 bases, with 2 bases spanning the gap. CDR1 is DFQATT and CDR2 is SNEGSKA in the germline V gene (reference sequence). This CDR3 has 11 amino acids. Here the CDR3 reads CSARDDTEAFF. In DNA, the CDR3 is TGCAGTGCTAGAGATGACACTGAAGCTTTCTTT.

The chain recombines TRBV20-1 with TRBJ2-7; D is possibly TRBD2 (6 bases). Germline loops: CDR1 DFQATT, CDR2 SNEGSKA (reference sequence). The CDR3 is 16 amino acids. V lost 3 bases and J 1 base, leaving 19 bases between the germline ends. In DNA form, the CDR3 reads TGCAGTGCTAGGGCGTGGGAAGCGGGCAAATCCTACGAGCAGTACTTC. Protein sequence: CSARAWEAGKSYEQYF.

The chain has TRBV29-1 and TRBJ2-5, with a tentative D call TRBD1 (7 bases). Germline CDR1 reads SQVTM; CDR2 reads ANQGSEA. Trimming took 7 bases from V and 0 from J, leaving 15 bases between them. This CDR3 is built from 14 residues. In DNA, the CDR3 is TGCAGCGGCAGGGGGGACAGAGACCAAGAGACCCAGTACTTC. Encoded protein: CSGRGDRDQETQYF.

This chain uses TRBV7-9 with TRBJ2-1; D not certain. The CDR3 contains 13 residues. Between the trimmed V and J ends, which lost 5 bases and 7 bases, there was a span of 12 bases. The germline CDR1 and CDR2 sequences are SEHNR and FQNEAQ (reference sequence). CDR3 in amino acids: CASSLQAGNEQFF. The CDR3 coding sequence is TGTGCCAGCAGCCTCCAGGCCGGGAATGAGCAGTTCTTC.